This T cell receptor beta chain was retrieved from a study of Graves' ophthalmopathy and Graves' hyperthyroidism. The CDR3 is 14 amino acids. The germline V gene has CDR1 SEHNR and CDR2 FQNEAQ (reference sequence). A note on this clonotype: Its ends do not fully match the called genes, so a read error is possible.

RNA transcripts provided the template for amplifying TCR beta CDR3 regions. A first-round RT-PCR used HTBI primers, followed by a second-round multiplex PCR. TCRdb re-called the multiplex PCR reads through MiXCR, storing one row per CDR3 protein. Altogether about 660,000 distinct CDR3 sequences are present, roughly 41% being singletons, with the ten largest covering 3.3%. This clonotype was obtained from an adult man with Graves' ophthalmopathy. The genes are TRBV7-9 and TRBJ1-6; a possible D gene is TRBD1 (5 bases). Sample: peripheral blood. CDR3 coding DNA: TGTGCCAGCAGCCTAGCCGAGGGGTCCTCACCCCTCCACTTT. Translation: CASSLAEGSSPLHF. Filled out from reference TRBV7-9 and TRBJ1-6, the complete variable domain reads DTGVSQNPRHKITKRGQNVTFRCDPISEHNRLYWYRQTLGQGPEFLTYFQNEAQLEKSRLLSDRFSAERPKGSFSTLEIQRTEQGDSAMYLCASSLAEGSSPLHFGNGTRLTVT.